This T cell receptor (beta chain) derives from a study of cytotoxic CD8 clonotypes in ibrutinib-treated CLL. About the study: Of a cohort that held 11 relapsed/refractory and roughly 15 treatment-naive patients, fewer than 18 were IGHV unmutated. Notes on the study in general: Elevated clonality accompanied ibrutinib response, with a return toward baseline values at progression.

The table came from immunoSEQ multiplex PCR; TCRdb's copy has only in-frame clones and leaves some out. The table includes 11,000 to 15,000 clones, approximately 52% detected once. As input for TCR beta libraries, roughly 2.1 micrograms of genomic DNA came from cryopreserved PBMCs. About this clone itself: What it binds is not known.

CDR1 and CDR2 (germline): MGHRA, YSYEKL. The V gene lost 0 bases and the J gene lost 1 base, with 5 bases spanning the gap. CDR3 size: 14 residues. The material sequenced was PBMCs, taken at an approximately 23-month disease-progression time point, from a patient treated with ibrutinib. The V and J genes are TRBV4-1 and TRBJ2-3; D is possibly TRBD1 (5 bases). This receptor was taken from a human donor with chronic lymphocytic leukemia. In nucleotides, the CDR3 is TGCGCCAGCAGCCAAGACAGGGGCACAGATACGCAGTATTTT. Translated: CASSQDRGTDTQYF.